These 11 T cell receptor beta chains share one sample of origin, sequenced in a study of memory CD4+ T cells and cytomegalovirus serostatus. Single viable CD3+CD4+CD8-CD45RO+ cells were sorted as the memory CD4+ T cells. Generated by immunoSEQ multiplex PCR, the TCRdb table keeps only in-frame clones and is missing some. The data contain some 60,000 clones, roughly 81% of them singletons. Sequenced sample: memory CD4+ T cells from blood. The receptors come from an adult in good health and CMV-seronegative.

The chain recombines TRBV19 with TRBJ1-4; D possibly corresponds to TRBD1 (5 bases). The CDR3 runs 14 residues. The V gene's germline CDR1 is LNHDA and CDR2 SQIVND (reference sequence). Trimming cost V 6 bases and J 3 bases, with 11 bases left between them. The CDR3 spells CASRSQGPNEKLFF. DNA of the CDR3: TGTGCCAGTAGAAGCCAGGGTCCTAATGAAAAACTGTTTTTT.

Here the CDR3 reads CASSPTGLVGGELFF. DNA of the CDR3: TGTGCCAGCAGCCCTACTGGACTTGTTGGCGGGGAGCTGTTTTTT. The chain couples TRBV9 to TRBJ2-2; tentatively, D is TRBD2 (5 bases). Germline CDR1 SGDLS, CDR2 YYNGEE. Trimming stripped 4 bases from V and 7 bases from J, with 17 bases between. This CDR3 has 15 residues.

The chain recombines TRBV21-1 with TRBJ2-2; the D call TRBD1 from the table was never checked on the DNA. TRBV21-1 corresponds to a pseudogene. The CDR3 length is 21 residues. The CDR3 coding sequence is TGTGCCAGCAGCAAACGAAGGGGCGCGCTTTTAAATGAAGGGAACACCGGGGAGCTGTTTTTT. Protein sequence: CASSKRRGALLNEGNTGELFF.

V and J are TRBV18 and TRBJ1-1; maybe TRBD1 (6 bases). The CDR3 loop spans 15 amino acids. V lost 6 bases and J 7 bases, leaving 21 bases between the germline ends. From germline, CDR1 is KGHSH and CDR2 LQKENI. The CDR3 loop reads CASSIKAGGEGEAFF. The CDR3 DNA follows: TGTGCCAGCTCGATTAAAGCCGGGGGCGAAGGTGAAGCTTTCTTT. Complete variable domain (other parts from reference TRBV18 and TRBJ1-1): NAGVMQNPRHLVRRRGQEARLRCSPMKGHSHVYWYRQLPEEGLKFMVYLQKENIIDESGMPKERFSAEFPKEGPSILRIQQVVRGDSAAYFCASSIKAGGEGEAFFGQGTRLTVV.

This rearrangement joins TRBV5-4 to TRBJ1-2; TRBD1 aligns across 7 bases. The CDR3 has 15 amino acids. Losses at the gene ends were 2 bases for V and 2 bases for J; bases not matched to a gene: 6. The germline CDR1 and CDR2 sequences are SGHNT and YYREEE (reference sequence). The CDR3 nucleotides read TGTGCCAGCAGCTTTGAGACAGGGATCAACTATGGCTACACCTTC. Protein product: CASSFETGINYGYTF. The full variable domain, in which reference TRBV5-4 and TRBJ1-2 provide the parts outside the CDR3, is ETGVTQSPTHLIKTRGQQVTLRCSSQSGHNTVSWYQQALGQGPQFIFQYYREEENGRGNFPPRFSGLQFPNYSSELNVNALELDDSALYLCASSFETGINYGYTFGSGTRLTVV.

This chain links TRBV7-3 with TRBJ2-1, with 13 positions matching TRBD2. CDR3 size: 16 residues. The J segment lost 11 bases and the V segment lost 5 bases, leaving 12 bases of the junction unmatched. CDR1 SGHTA and CDR2 FQGTGA come from the germline V gene. The CDR3 sequence is CASSRLAGGPLGQQFF. The CDR3 coding sequence is TGTGCCAGCAGCAGACTAGCGGGAGGTCCCCTGGGACAGCAGTTCTTC.

V usage is TRBV20-1 and J usage is TRBJ1-2; no reliable D call. The CDR3 contains 11 residues. V was clipped by 6 bases and J by 5 bases, with 10 bases between them. Germline V gene data show CDR1 as DFQATT and CDR2 as SNEGSKA (reference sequence). CDR3: CSARALYGYTF. CDR3 in DNA: TGCAGTGCCCGGGCCCTATATGGCTACACCTTC.

The chain links TRBV19 to TRBJ1-1, with TRBD1 matching 8 bases. CDR1 is LNHDA, CDR2 SQIVND, per germline (reference sequence). CDR3 length: 16 residues. Germline trimming cut 0 bases from V and 4 bases from J; bases unmatched to any gene: 7. CDR3 nucleotides: TGTGCCAGTAGTATAGATCGAACAGGGGGAGGCACTGAAGCTTTCTTT. The encoded protein is CASSIDRTGGGTEAFF.

This sequence joins TRBV7-3 and TRBJ2-7; D is undetermined. The ends were cut back, 3 bases at V and 0 bases at J, with 9 bases in the middle. CDR3 size: 14 residues. Looked up from germline, CDR1 is SGHTA and CDR2 is FQGTGA. Here the CDR3 DNA reads TGTGCCAGCAGCTTGGGCAGGAGCTCCTACGAGCAGTACTTC. Protein product: CASSLGRSSYEQYF.

The rearrangement uses TRBV6-6 and TRBJ1-5; D call uncertain. V gave up 4 bases and J gave up 4 bases, with 8 bases separating them. The CDR3 loop spans 13 amino acids. The germline V gene has CDR1 MNHNY and CDR2 SVGAGI (reference sequence). The CDR3 region is CASSSLRNQPQHF. DNA of the CDR3: TGTGCCAGCAGTTCCCTCCGAAATCAGCCCCAGCATTTT.

The rearrangement uses TRBV10-3 and TRBJ1-2; 7 nucleotides agree with TRBD1. Trimming at V came to 6 bases and at J to 5 bases, leaving 12 bases not matched to a gene. The germline CDR1 and CDR2 sequences are ENHRY and SYGVKD. The CDR3 is 15 residues long. The CDR3 nucleotides read TGTGCCATCAGCCTCAATGACAGGGTCGGGTATGGCTACACCTTC. This translates into CAISLNDRVGYGYTF.